This entry lists 30 T cell receptor beta chains sequenced from one sample in a study of cytomegalovirus exposure and HLA in healthy donors. Primers: 60 Vbeta forward and 13 Jbeta reverse. TCRdb's table, derived via immunoSEQ multiplex PCR, lists solely in-frame clones and lacks some. Altogether about 160,000 clones are present, 75% to 85% being singletons, with the ten largest covering more than 0.75%. Sequences were obtained from PBMCs. The receptors were gathered from a girl aged 2-10 years in good health and CMV-seropositive.

This clone has only a few counts. The chain couples TRBV30 to TRBJ2-1, with no clear D. This CDR3 comprises 11 residues. V was clipped by 5 bases and J by 6 bases, with 8 bases between them. The V gene's germline CDR1 is GTSNPN and CDR2 SVGIG (reference sequence). The CDR3 DNA sequence: TGTGCCTGGCAAGAGTCCAATGAGCAGTTCTTC. This codes for CAWQESNEQFF. The complete variable domain, with remaining parts taken from reference TRBV30 and TRBJ2-1, reads SQTIHQWPATLVQPVGSPLSLECTVEGTSNPNLYWYRQAAGRGLQLLFYSVGIGQISSEVPQNLSASRPQDRQFILSSKKLLLSDSGFYLCAWQESNEQFFGPGTRLTVL.

This clone was picked up one time. CDR3 region: CASSASGRANNEQFF. In nucleotides, the CDR3 is TGTGCCAGCAGCGCCAGCGGGAGGGCGAACAATGAGCAGTTCTTC. The chain recombines TRBV9 with TRBJ2-1; TRBD2 aligns across 10 bases. Looked up from germline, CDR1 is SGDLS and CDR2 is YYNGEE. The CDR3 extends over 15 amino acids. Unmatched junction bases numbered 5, after V lost 3 bases and J lost 5 bases.

This clone was seen just once. V is TRBV19 and J is TRBJ1-1; D unclear. The germline V gene encodes CDR1 LNHDA and CDR2 SQIVND (reference sequence). CDR3 length equals 14 residues. V lost 8 bases and J 1 base, leaving 14 bases between the germline ends. The CDR3 here is CASRGEVSNTEAFF. The CDR3 bases are TGTGCCAGTCGCGGGGAGGTTTCGAACACTGAAGCTTTCTTT.

The chain links TRBV11-3 to TRBJ2-1; maybe TRBD2 (6 bases). The germline V gene encodes CDR1 SGHNT and CDR2 YENEEA. The V end lost 0 bases, the J end lost 7 bases, and 13 bases lay between the germline ends. The length of the CDR3 is 15 residues. CDR3 protein: CASSLDGTWENEQFF. The CDR3 DNA reads as TGTGCCAGCAGCTTAGACGGGACTTGGGAGAATGAGCAGTTCTTC. Variable domain in full (rest from reference TRBV11-3 and TRBJ2-1): EAGVVQSPRYKIIEKKQPVAFWCNPISGHNTLYWYLQNLGQGPELLIRYENEEAVDDSQLPKDRFSAERLKGVDSTLKIQPAELGDSAVYLCASSLDGTWENEQFFGPGTRLTVL.

V and J are TRBV30 and TRBJ2-6; D perhaps matches TRBD1 (6 bases). CDR3 size: 14 residues. Trimming removed 4 bases from V and 4 bases from J, with 11 bases in between. Germline CDR1 GTSNPN, CDR2 SVGIG (reference sequence). CDR3 nucleotides: TGTGCCTGGAATTTGGGGGCCGGGGCCAACGTCCTGACTTTC. Translating it yields CAWNLGAGANVLTF.

This clone was counted only a few times. This sequence joins TRBV4-1 and TRBJ2-3; D perhaps matches TRBD2 (6 bases). The CDR3 is made up of 15 amino acids. Germline V gene sequence: CDR1 MGHRA, CDR2 YSYEKL. The ends were cut back, 8 bases at V and 1 base at J, with 16 bases in the middle. The CDR3 loop is CASSGRFEGTDTQYF. The CDR3 DNA reads TGCGCCAGCTCAGGGAGGTTTGAGGGCACAGATACGCAGTATTTT.

The chain joins TRBV28 to TRBJ2-1; no clear D gene. Trimming removed 6 bases from V and 2 bases from J, with 17 bases in between. CDR3 length equals 16 residues. From germline, CDR1 is MDHEN and CDR2 SYDVKM. The CDR3 is CASSLGKTLTYNEQFF. CDR3 nucleotide sequence: TGTGCCAGCAGCCTGGGTAAGACTCTAACCTACAATGAGCAGTTCTTC.

The chain is built from TRBV9 and TRBJ2-7; TRBD2 matches 12 bases. J gave up 2 bases and V 3 bases, and 6 bases lay outside the gene matches. CDR1 and CDR2 (germline): SGDLS, YYNGEE. This CDR3 is 16 amino acids long. DNA of the CDR3: TGTGCCAGCAGCGCAAGCCTAGCGGGAGGGACCTACGAGCAGTACTTC. Its translation: CASSASLAGGTYEQYF.

J is TRBJ2-3 and V is TRBV11-2; perhaps TRBD2 as D (7 bases). CDR1 is SGHAT, CDR2 FQNNGV, per germline. The CDR3 loop spans 16 amino acids. V was clipped by 5 bases and J by 9 bases, with 24 bases between them. CDR3 coding DNA: TGTGCCAGCAGCAGGGCAGGGGCTCAGGTGGGGGGGACGCAGTATTTT. Translation gives CASSRAGAQVGGTQYF.

The V and J genes are TRBV5-1 and TRBJ2-7; 9 bases agree with TRBD1. Trimming removed 1 base from V and 1 base from J; junction bases left unmatched: 6. Germline loops: CDR1 SGHRS, CDR2 YFSETQ. The CDR3 covers 16 residues. This chain's CDR3 is CASSLSSGQGSYEQYF. The DNA of the CDR3 is TGCGCCAGCAGCTTGTCCTCGGGACAGGGTTCCTACGAGCAGTACTTC.

The sample holds one count of this clone. This sequence joins TRBV9 and TRBJ1-5, with D maybe TRBD1 (6 bases). V lost 3 bases and J 5 bases, leaving 15 bases between the germline ends. The CDR3 has 15 residues. The V gene's germline CDR1 is SGDLS and CDR2 YYNGEE. CDR3 sequence: CASSAAGQSHQPQHF. As DNA, the CDR3 is TGTGCCAGCAGCGCTGCCGGACAGAGCCATCAGCCCCAGCATTTT.

The rearrangement uses TRBV7-6 and TRBJ1-1, with D possibly being TRBD1 (6 bases). V dropped 1 base and J dropped 4 bases, with 13 bases sitting between them. In germline, CDR1 is SGHVS, CDR2 FNYEAQ. The CDR3 has 15 residues. The CDR3 nucleotides read TGTGCCAGCAGCTTAGAACGTACAGGGACCACTGAAGCTTTCTTT. This codes for CASSLERTGTTEAFF.

The V call is TRBV9, the J call TRBJ2-7, with TRBD1 matching over 8 bases. This CDR3 comprises 14 residues. Germline V CDR1 and CDR2: SGDLS, YYNGEE. The V segment lost 0 bases and the J segment 4 bases; nucleotides outside the gene matches: 3. The CDR3 nucleotides are TGTGCCAGCAGCGTAGCGGGACAGGATTACGAGCAGTACTTC. Translation: CASSVAGQDYEQYF. Full variable domain (missing parts from reference TRBV9 and TRBJ2-7): DSGVTQTPKHLITATGQRVTLRCSPRSGDLSVYWYQQSLDQGLQFLIQYYNGEERAKGNILERFSAQQFPDLHSELNLSSLELGDSALYFCASSVAGQDYEQYFGPGTRLTVT.

The chain employs TRBV28 and TRBJ2-2; 9 bases map to TRBD1. J gave up 5 bases and V 5 bases, and 9 bases lay outside the gene matches. Germline CDR1 reads MDHEN; CDR2 reads SYDVKM. The CDR3 is 16 residues long. CDR3 nucleotide sequence: TGTGCCAGCAGTCAAGGACAGGGGAGGGAGACCGGGGAGCTGTTTTTT. Amino acids: CASSQGQGRETGELFF.

This rearrangement joins TRBV9 to TRBJ1-3; no definite D call. This CDR3 region has 13 residues. CDR1 SGDLS and CDR2 YYNGEE come from the germline V gene. V gave up 4 bases and J gave up 0 bases, with 5 bases separating them. CDR3 sequence reads: CASSIYSGNTIYF. Written as DNA, the CDR3 is TGTGCCAGCAGCATATACTCTGGAAACACCATATATTTT. Full variable domain (outside the CDR3, taken from reference TRBV9 and TRBJ1-3): DSGVTQTPKHLITATGQRVTLRCSPRSGDLSVYWYQQSLDQGLQFLIQYYNGEERAKGNILERFSAQQFPDLHSELNLSSLELGDSALYFCASSIYSGNTIYFGEGSWLTVV.

The rearrangement joins TRBV27 to TRBJ1-2; 7 bases are a match to TRBD1. There are 15 residues in the CDR3. The germline V gene encodes CDR1 MNHEY and CDR2 SMNVEV (reference sequence). Germline trimming cut 5 bases from V and 4 bases from J; bases unmatched to any gene: 10. Here the CDR3 DNA reads TGTGCCAGCAGTGAGATAGGGGACAGCCTCTATGGCTACACCTTC. Its translation is CASSEIGDSLYGYTF.

The chain uses TRBV5-1 and TRBJ2-4, with a possible D match to TRBD2 (5 bases). This CDR3 contains 15 residues. CDR1 is SGHRS, CDR2 YFSETQ, per germline. Trimming pared 4 bases from V and 0 bases from J, leaving 11 bases between. In DNA form, the CDR3 reads TGCGCCAGCAGCCTGACTACAATAGCCAAAAACATTCAGTACTTC. As protein: CASSLTTIAKNIQYF.

This chain uses TRBV29-1 with TRBJ1-3; D is unresolved. From germline, CDR1 is SQVTM and CDR2 ANQGSEA. CDR3 size: 14 residues. Trimming removed 3 bases from V and 0 bases from J, with 9 bases in between. As DNA, the CDR3 is TGCAGCGTTGAGGGCCAGTACTCTGGAAACACCATATATTTT. Its protein product is CSVEGQYSGNTIYF. Filled out from reference TRBV29-1 and TRBJ1-3, the complete variable domain reads SAVISQKPSRDICQRGTSLTIQCQVDSQVTMMFWYRQQPGQSLTLIATANQGSEATYESGFVIDKFPISRPNLTFSTLTVSNMSPEDSSIYLCSVEGQYSGNTIYFGEGSWLTVV.

This sequence joins TRBV28 and TRBJ2-3; 7 positions match TRBD2. V was clipped by 4 bases and J by 6 bases; unmatched bases: 13. Per the germline V gene, CDR1 is MDHEN and CDR2 is SYDVKM. CDR3 length: 16 residues. CDR3 sequence: CASSYEREQQMDTQYF. DNA for the CDR3: TGTGCCAGCAGTTACGAGCGGGAACAGCAGATGGATACGCAGTATTTT.

The V and J genes are TRBV6-1 and TRBJ1-1; D is uncertain. Trimming took off 10 bases at V and 7 bases at J, with 4 bases between the two ends. The CDR3 has 8 residues. CDR1 and CDR2 from the germline V gene are MNHNS and SASEGT. In DNA form, the CDR3 reads TGTGCCACCCTTGAAGCTTTCTTT. Amino acid sequence: CATLEAFF.

In its sample, this clone was seen a few times. CDR3 amino acids: CASSEEGGVTGELFF. The CDR3, as DNA: TGTGCCAGCAGTGAGGAGGGGGGGGTAACCGGGGAGCTGTTTTTT. The chain recombines TRBV2 with TRBJ2-2; TRBD2 is a possible D gene (7 bases). The V gene's germline CDR1 is SNHLY and CDR2 FYNNEI. Trimming removed 3 bases from V and 5 bases from J, with 13 bases in between. The CDR3 sequence is 15 residues long. The full variable domain, in which reference TRBV2 and TRBJ2-2 provide the parts outside the CDR3, is EPEVTQTPSHQVTQMGQEVILRCVPISNHLYFYWYRQILGQKVEFLVSFYNNEISEKSEIFDDQFSVERPDGSNFTLKIRSTKLEDSAMYFCASSEEGGVTGELFFGEGSRLTVL.

The chain uses TRBV6-1 and TRBJ1-1; D perhaps matches TRBD1 (6 bases). Germline V gene data show CDR1 as MNHNS and CDR2 as SASEGT. V dropped 5 bases and J dropped 5 bases, with 12 bases sitting between them. This CDR3 comprises 13 residues. The CDR3 DNA sequence: TGTGCCAGCAGTATAAGGACAGCGACTGAAGCTTTCTTT. It codes for CASSIRTATEAFF.

This clone has a single count. The rearrangement uses TRBV4-1 and TRBJ2-7; TRBD2 matches at 11 bases. The CDR3 has 17 amino acids. Germline-derived CDR1 and CDR2 are MGHRA and YSYEKL. The J segment lost 0 bases and the V segment lost 2 bases, leaving 6 bases of the junction unmatched. The CDR3 DNA reads as TGCGCCAGCAGCCAATGGACTAGCGGGTGGAGCTCCTACGAGCAGTACTTC. Its translation is CASSQWTSGWSSYEQYF.

This chain connects TRBV7-2 to TRBJ1-1; 7 nucleotides align to TRBD1. V shed 3 bases, J shed 5 bases, and the junction held 3 bases outside the gene matches. Germline assignment: CDR1 SGHTA and CDR2 FQGNSA. The CDR3 is 13 residues long. DNA for the CDR3: TGTGCCAGCAGCTTGGTCAGGGGGACTGAAGCTTTCTTT. Residues: CASSLVRGTEAFF.

The J gene is TRBJ2-2, the V gene TRBV7-6; 8 bases line up with TRBD2. This CDR3 comprises 17 residues. The J segment lost 4 bases and the V segment lost 0 bases, leaving 7 bases of the junction unmatched. Germline V gives CDR1 SGHVS, CDR2 FNYEAQ. CDR3 loop: CASSLAGAGEGTGELFF. Written as DNA, the CDR3 is TGTGCCAGCAGCTTAGCCGGAGCGGGAGAGGGCACCGGGGAGCTGTTTTTT.

The chain is built from TRBV7-2 and TRBJ1-4; D might be TRBD1 (5 bases). Trimming cost V 1 base and J 6 bases, with 12 bases left between them. Germline values: CDR1 SGHTA, CDR2 FQGNSA. The CDR3 extends over 15 amino acids. This CDR3 reads CASSLGGRVHEKLFF. In nucleotides, the CDR3 is TGTGCCAGCAGCTTAGGCGGCAGGGTGCATGAAAAACTGTTTTTT.

In its sample, this clone was seen a few times. V gene TRBV18 combines with J gene TRBJ2-1, with TRBD1 identical over 7 bases. Unmatched junction bases numbered 6, after V lost 2 bases and J lost 2 bases. This CDR3 comprises 16 residues. Germline CDR1 is KGHSH and CDR2 is LQKENI. In DNA form, the CDR3 reads TGTGCCAGCTCACCAGACAGGGAGTGGGCCTACAATGAGCAGTTCTTC. Its protein product is CASSPDREWAYNEQFF.

The chain recombines TRBV11-1 with TRBJ2-1, with D maybe TRBD2 (5 bases). Germline V gene lookup returns CDR1 SGHAT and CDR2 FQDESV (reference sequence). The CDR3 spans 15 residues. V was shortened by 2 bases and J by 3 bases, with 11 bases between the two germline ends. CDR3 sequence reads: CASSLREIYYNEQFF. The CDR3 DNA sequence: TGTGCCAGCAGCTTAAGGGAGATCTACTACAATGAGCAGTTCTTC.

The genes are TRBV28 and TRBJ1-5; the match to TRBD1 covers 10 bases. In germline, CDR1 is MDHEN, CDR2 SYDVKM. This CDR3 has 16 residues. V lost 3 bases to trimming and J lost 8 bases; unmatched junction nucleotides: 10. The CDR3 region has the DNA TGTGCCAGCAGTTTTCGACAGGGGGCCCTCGCGGAGCCCCAGCATTTT. It translates to CASSFRQGALAEPQHF.

This clone was detected only a few times. V and J are TRBV30 and TRBJ2-1; maybe TRBD2 (6 bases). From germline, CDR1 is GTSNPN and CDR2 SVGIG (reference sequence). V gave up 4 bases and J gave up 2 bases, with 12 bases separating them. The CDR3 runs 14 residues. The CDR3 DNA is TGTGCCTGGAAGCGCGGGACCCCCTACAATGAGCAGTTCTTC. Translation gives CAWKRGTPYNEQFF.